The next 7 T cell receptor beta chains were all read from a single sample in a study of shared clonotypes between healthy human individuals. This table comes from immunoSEQ multiplex PCR, and its TCRdb copy is limited to in-frame clones, with some not included. The table includes over a million clones, around 74% detected once. The sequenced sample consisted of memory CD4+ T cells sorted from blood. Regarding subset: CD45RA-negative fraction. The receptor set was obtained from a man in his late teens or twenties in good health.

V and J are TRBV29-1 and TRBJ1-1; possible D gene TRBD1, 5 bases. Deletions cut 6 bases from V and 3 bases from J, with 14 bases between. CDR1 is SQVTM and CDR2 is ANQGSEA in the germline V gene. This CDR3 is 13 amino acids long. The CDR3 DNA reads as TGCAGCGTCACGGTGGGGGGGGACACTGAAGCTTTCTTT. Translated, it gives CSVTVGGDTEAFF.

The J gene is TRBJ1-2, the V gene TRBV10-3, with TRBD1 as a possible D gene (5 bases). Trimming removed 6 bases at V and 7 bases at J, with 9 bases between. This CDR3 spans 11 amino acids. Germline CDR1 ENHRY, CDR2 SYGVKD. The CDR3 is CAISSGIGYTF. Written as DNA, the CDR3 is TGTGCCATCAGCTCAGGGATTGGCTACACCTTC.

V is TRBV27 and J is TRBJ2-2, with D tentatively TRBD1 (5 bases). Trimming removed 6 bases from V and 4 bases from J, with 12 bases in between. The CDR3 is 14 amino acids. Per germline, CDR1 MNHEY and CDR2 SMNVEV (reference sequence). For the CDR3, the DNA is TGTGCCAGCAGACTCAGGGTCGGCACCGGGGAGCTGTTTTTT. This sequence encodes CASRLRVGTGELFF.

V is TRBV5-6 and J is TRBJ2-1; TRBD2 is a possible D gene (5 bases). V lost 4 bases, J lost 4 bases, and 15 bases lay in between. The CDR3 loop spans 15 amino acids. Germline V gives CDR1 SGHDT, CDR2 YYEEEE. CDR3 loop: CASSAGHSPYNEQFF. Here the CDR3 DNA reads TGTGCCAGCAGCGCGGGTCACAGTCCATACAATGAGCAGTTCTTC.

DNA of the CDR3: TGTGCCAGCAGCTACGGACTAGCGGGGTACAATGAGCAGTTCTTC. This sequence encodes CASSYGLAGYNEQFF. This chain links TRBV7-2 with TRBJ2-1; TRBD2 matches 12 bases. The CDR3 extends over 15 amino acids. Trimming removed 4 bases from V and 4 bases from J; junction bases left unmatched: 2. Germline V gives CDR1 SGHTA, CDR2 FQGNSA.

This clone was observed at least ten times. The chain links TRBV4-2 to TRBJ2-2; D is unclear. CDR1 is LGHNA, CDR2 YNFKEQ, per germline. The CDR3 is 15 residues long. Between the trimmed V and J ends, which lost 6 bases and 4 bases, there was a span of 15 bases. CDR3 sequence reads: CASRSADGVTGELFF. The CDR3 bases are TGTGCCAGCAGGTCTGCGGACGGAGTCACCGGGGAGCTGTTTTTT.

This sequence joins TRBV6-1 and TRBJ2-7; tentative D call: TRBD2 (5 bases). The CDR3 totals 13 residues. V lost 4 bases to trimming and J lost 2 bases, with 9 bases between them. Germline loops: CDR1 MNHNS, CDR2 SASEGT. The CDR3 DNA sequence: TGTGCCAGCAGTGGGACGGGGACCTACGAGCAGTACTTC. It codes for CASSGTGTYEQYF.